This TCR beta chain was profiled in a study of regulatory T cells in long-lasting Graves disease. Germline V gene sequence: CDR1 MNHEY, CDR2 SMNVEV (reference sequence). V was cut by 7 bases and J by 6 bases, with 13 bases left in between. CDR3 size: 14 residues. According to the study, TCR beta libraries were built with iRepertoire HTBI primers and CDR3-region Arm-PCR. From the multiplex PCR reads, TCRdb called clonotypes with MiXCR, one entry per CDR3 protein. This table has 350,000 to 500,000 distinct CDR3 sequences, around 15% appearing once. This clonotype was observed at least ten times. Time point reported: newly diagnosed GD, antithyroid drugs for less than 3 months. After RNA was extracted from PBMCs, the TCR library was made from it. These same records also appear under a second study, on T cells in Graves' hyperthyroidism and ophthalmopathy. That report notes: Lactation, pregnancy, other autoimmune disease or uncontrolled infection excluded patients.

This chain connects TRBV27 to TRBJ1-6; the D is unclear. The source of this sequence is a woman between 45 and 60 years old with Graves disease. Sequenced material: peripheral blood mononuclear cells (PBMCs), taken at new diagnosis, from a patient treated with antithyroid drugs. The CDR3 sequence is CASTTALGNSPLHF. The CDR3 nucleotides read TGTGCCAGCACCACGGCGTTGGGTAATTCACCCCTCCACTTT.